These T cell receptor beta chains were read from a single sample in a study of T cell responses to AZD1222 COVID-19 vaccine. Repertoires were generated with immunoSEQ multiplex PCR, while TCRdb's copy carries only in-frame clones and drops some. Among around 100,000 clones listed, 90% were seen once. The sample here was peripheral blood, taken on day 0 of AZD1222 vaccination. Receptor source: an adult in good health. The CDR3 runs from the conserved cysteine through the conserved F or W. The D gene is left open where the match is weak. The size of a clone is reported for some rows only, either as once, few or many, or as a class for expanded clones.

d_call	cdr3_length	v_call	clone_size	j_call	cdr3_aa	cdr3_nt
.	12	TRBV11-2	.	TRBJ1-1	CASSLERVPAFF	TGTGCCAGCAGCCTAGAGAGGGTCCCGGCTTTCTTT
.	13	TRBV29-1	.	TRBJ1-1	CSVGGFWNTEAFF	TGCAGCGTGGGGGGTTTTTGGAACACTGAAGCTTTCTTT
TRBD1	15	TRBV5-4	.	TRBJ1-2	CASSLAGRGLDGYTF	TGTGCCAGCAGCTTGGCCGGCAGGGGGCTTGATGGCTACACCTTC
.	11	TRBV5-1	.	TRBJ2-1	CASSSADEQFF	TGCGCCAGCAGCTCTGCGGATGAGCAGTTCTTC
TRBD2	16	TRBV5-4	.	TRBJ2-7	CASSLGGGGFSYEQYF	TGTGCCAGCAGCTTAGGCGGCGGGGGGTTCTCCTACGAGCAGTACTTC
TRBD2	14	TRBV29-1	.	TRBJ2-3	CSVASGGATDTQYF	TGCAGCGTTGCTAGCGGGGGGGCCACAGATACGCAGTATTTT
.	14	TRBV19	.	TRBJ1-1	CASGRRDLNTEAFF	TGTGCCTCAGGCCGGCGGGACCTGAACACTGAAGCTTTCTTT
TRBD1	15	TRBV7-9	.	TRBJ2-7	CASSIPDRAPYEQYF	TGTGCCAGCAGCATCCCTGACAGGGCCCCCTACGAGCAGTACTTC
.	15	TRBV5-1	.	TRBJ2-1	CASSLPRAPYNEQFF	TGCGCCAGCAGCTTGCCGCGAGCGCCCTACAATGAGCAGTTCTTC
.	14	TRBV5-1	.	TRBJ2-2	CASSLGDKFGELFF	TGCGCCAGCAGCTTGGGGGACAAATTCGGGGAGCTGTTTTTT
TRBD1	16	TRBV5-6	.	TRBJ2-1	CASSPDRGVTYNEQFF	TGTGCCAGCAGCCCGGACAGGGGAGTCACCTACAATGAGCAGTTCTTC
.	13	TRBV6-5	.	TRBJ1-1	CASRGGTETEAFF	TGTGCCAGCAGGGGGGGGACTGAGACTGAAGCTTTCTTT
TRBD2	15	TRBV7-9	.	TRBJ2-3	CASSDLAGGTDTQYF	TGTGCCAGCAGCGATCTAGCGGGGGGTACAGATACGCAGTATTTT
TRBD1	12	TRBV2	.	TRBJ1-1	CASSGQGTKAFF	TGTGCCAGCAGTGGACAGGGGACTAAAGCTTTCTTT
.	16	TRBV18	.	TRBJ1-6	CASSPLGSQVDSPLHF	TGTGCCAGCTCACCACTCGGGTCTCAGGTCGATTCACCCCTCCACTTT
.	15	TRBV29-1	.	TRBJ1-5	CSVVISAGLYQPQHF	TGCAGCGTTGTAATTTCGGCAGGGCTATATCAGCCCCAGCATTTT
.	13	TRBV4-3	.	TRBJ2-3	CASSQGVQDTQYF	TGCGCCAGCAGCCAAGGAGTCCAGGATACGCAGTATTTT
TRBD1	15	TRBV5-1	.	TRBJ1-6	CASSFYQGEDSPLHF	TGCGCCAGCTCCTTCTACCAGGGGGAAGATTCACCCCTCCACTTT
.	13	TRBV7-2	.	TRBJ2-5	CASSLEYQETQYF	TGTGCCAGCAGCTTAGAGTACCAAGAGACCCAGTACTTC
.	15	TRBV7-8	few	TRBJ1-6	CASSLGPQLNSPLHF	TGTGCCAGCAGCCTGGGCCCCCAACTCAATTCACCCCTCCACTTT
.	14	TRBV13	.	TRBJ2-3	CASSLQGGRDTQYF	TGTGCCAGCAGCCTTCAGGGGGGAAGGGATACGCAGTATTTT
.	14	TRBV27	.	TRBJ1-2	CASGPWGGSHGYTF	TGTGCCAGCGGACCCTGGGGAGGATCCCATGGCTACACCTTC
.	14	TRBV27	once	TRBJ2-7	CASSLFPTVNEQYF	TGTGCCAGCAGTTTATTCCCGACGGTGAACGAGCAGTACTTC
TRBD1	14	TRBV18	.	TRBJ1-2	CASSQTGDPYGYTF	TGTGCCAGCTCTCAGACAGGGGACCCCTATGGCTACACCTTC
TRBD2	13	TRBV6-5	.	TRBJ2-1	CASRLAGGNEQFF	TGTGCCAGCAGGCTAGCGGGGGGCAACGAGCAGTTCTTC
TRBD1	16	TRBV5-1	.	TRBJ1-2	CASSSRDSPKNYGYTF	TGCGCCAGCAGCTCACGGGACAGCCCTAAGAACTATGGCTACACCTTC
.	14	TRBV6-4	.	TRBJ2-3	CASSLGASGDTQYF	TGTGCCAGCAGCCTGGGGGCCTCCGGAGATACGCAGTATTTT
.	13	TRBV5-4	.	TRBJ2-4	CASSLSGGQSQYF	TGTGCCAGCAGCTTGTCCGGGGGGCAGAGTCAGTACTTC
TRBD1	17	TRBV5-1	.	TRBJ1-6	CASRFQGQGIRNSPLHF	TGCGCCAGCAGGTTTCAAGGACAGGGAATAAGAAATTCACCCCTCCACTTT
TRBD2	18	TRBV9	few	TRBJ2-3	CASSSDGTSIFRRDTQYF	TGTGCCAGCAGCTCAGACGGGACTAGCATTTTCCGGCGGGATACGCAGTATTTT
.	15	TRBV5-1	.	TRBJ2-2	CASSPYPELTGELFF	TGCGCCAGCAGCCCGTATCCGGAGCTGACCGGGGAGCTGTTTTTT
.	15	TRBV11-2	.	TRBJ1-5	CASSLAGAGNQPQHF	TGTGCCAGCAGCTTGGCCGGGGCTGGCAATCAGCCCCAGCATTTT
TRBD1	13	TRBV6-2/TRBV6-3	.	TRBJ1-1	CASRYRGGPEAFF	TGTGCCAGCAGATACAGGGGTGGCCCTGAAGCTTTCTTT
.	13	TRBV7-2	.	TRBJ2-7	CASNPNRGGFQYF	TGTGCCAGCAACCCTAACAGGGGGGGTTTTCAGTACTTC
TRBD2	14	TRBV6-5	.	TRBJ2-5	CATHERGGQETQYF	TGTGCCACCCATGAGCGGGGGGGCCAGGAGACCCAGTACTTC
.	14	TRBV19	.	TRBJ2-3	CASRGLGVTDTQYF	TGTGCCAGTAGGGGCCTGGGGGTCACAGATACGCAGTATTTT
.	16	TRBV18	.	TRBJ2-3	CASSRQDRSPTDTQYF	TGTGCCAGCTCACGCCAGGACCGATCGCCCACAGATACGCAGTATTTT
.	13	TRBV7-9	.	TRBJ1-4	CASSFRGEEKLFF	TGTGCCAGCAGCTTCAGGGGAGAGGAAAAACTGTTTTTT
.	15	TRBV18	.	TRBJ2-1	CASSPLIGSYNEQFF	TGTGCCAGCTCACCACTTATTGGCTCCTACAATGAGCAGTTCTTC
.	13	TRBV9	.	TRBJ2-7	CASSVATDYEQYF	TGTGCCAGCAGCGTAGCGACAGACTACGAGCAGTACTTC
.	15	TRBV5-4	.	TRBJ2-7	CASSSTAVGIYEQYF	TGTGCCAGCAGCTCTACAGCTGTGGGTATTTACGAGCAGTACTTC
.	15	TRBV7-7	.	TRBJ1-4	CASSRYRTTNEKLFF	TGTGCTAGCAGCCGCTACAGAACAACTAATGAAAAACTGTTTTTT